This TCR beta chain was recorded in a study of T cells in women clearing cervical HPV infection. Study summary: Women with histologically confirmed HPV16-related CIN3 or worse, 2 with invasive cancer, served as cases. For cases, blood was sampled a median approximately 150 days after lesion detection, interquartile range 90 to 200 days.

As concerns this clone: The read finishes 3 residues shy of the CDR3 end, and the germline J gene is used to complete it.

Sequencing was performed with immunoSEQ multiplex PCR; in TCRdb, only in-frame clones are kept and a portion is missing. The repertoire table contains under 30,000 clones. All donors had a single incident cervical HPV16 infection, not prevalent. MY09/MY11 PCR detected cervical HPV DNA; dot-blot assigned genotypes. Germline V CDR1 and CDR2: SGHTA, FQGNSA. This CDR3 comprises 16 residues. V was shortened by 0 bases and J by 0 bases, with 9 bases between the two germline ends. The sample was blood buffy coat. The rearrangement joins TRBV7-2 to TRBJ2-1; a weak D match, TRBD2 (7 bases). The TCR comes from a woman between 18 and 70 years old with a cervical HPV16 infection that either progressed to CIN3+ or cleared (not recorded which). The CDR3 sequence is CASSLAGGASYNEQFF. The sequenced CDR3 bases are TGTGCCAGCAGCTTAGCTGGGGGGGCCTCCTACAATGAG.